Listed below are T cell receptor beta chains from one sample, sequenced in a study of blood T cell repertoires in COVID-19. The method was immunoSEQ multiplex PCR; TCRdb's version includes in-frame clones alone and lacks a portion of them. The data hold about 130,000 clones, with 80% to 90% observed a single time. Sequenced material: peripheral blood. The source of these receptors is a man aged 45 to 65 with active COVID-19. CDR3s include the opening cysteine and the closing phenylalanine or tryptophan. The order of the fields is J gene, D gene, clone size, V gene, CDR3 DNA, CDR3 protein. The D gene is left open where the match is weak. The listing skips clone size in some rows; elsewhere it reads once, few, many or a size class.

J: TRBJ2-7
D: .
size: .
V: TRBV12-5
DNA: TGTGCTAGTGGTTTCGGGGGTCTCACCTACGAGCAGTACTTC
CDR3: CASGFGGLTYEQYF

J: TRBJ2-5
D: TRBD1
size: .
V: TRBV24-1
DNA: TGTGCCACCAGTGATCATGGACAGGGGGCTGGAGAGACCCAGTACTTC
CDR3: CATSDHGQGAGETQYF

J: TRBJ1-1
D: .
size: .
V: TRBV19
DNA: TGTGCCAGTAGTATACGGCCAGGGATGAACACTGAAGCTTTCTTT
CDR3: CASSIRPGMNTEAFF

J: TRBJ1-1
D: .
size: .
V: TRBV3-1/TRBV3-2
DNA: TGTGCCAGCATCCTAATTACTCGACAGAAGAACACTGAAGCTTTCTTT
CDR3: CASILITRQKNTEAFF

J: TRBJ1-1
D: .
size: few
V: TRBV9
DNA: TGTGCCAGCAGCGTAGCAGGCCGTGAGACTGAAGCTTTCTTT
CDR3: CASSVAGRETEAFF

J: TRBJ1-1
D: .
size: .
V: TRBV7-2
DNA: TGTGCCAGCAGCCAAACCACGGGGAGGGTCACTGAAGCTTTCTTT
CDR3: CASSQTTGRVTEAFF

J: TRBJ2-3
D: TRBD2
size: .
V: TRBV24-1
DNA: TGTGCCACCGAGGGAGCGGGAGGTACAGATACGCAGTATTTT
CDR3: CATEGAGGTDTQYF

J: TRBJ2-2
D: TRBD2
size: .
V: TRBV7-6
DNA: TGTGCCAGCAGCTTCTGGACTAGCGGGGCCGCGAACACCGGGGAGCTGTTTTTT
CDR3: CASSFWTSGAANTGELFF

J: TRBJ2-1
D: TRBD2
size: .
V: TRBV3-1/TRBV3-2
DNA: TGTGCCAGCGGAACTAGCGGGGGGCAAAATGAGCAGTTCTTC
CDR3: CASGTSGGQNEQFF

J: TRBJ2-1
D: TRBD1
size: .
V: TRBV11-2
DNA: TGTGCCAGCAGCCTGACAGGGGGCAAAACCAATGAGCAGTTCTTC
CDR3: CASSLTGGKTNEQFF

J: TRBJ1-2
D: TRBD1
size: .
V: TRBV6-4
DNA: TGTGCCAGCAGTCCCGACAGGGGCAAGGGCTACACCTTC
CDR3: CASSPDRGKGYTF

J: TRBJ1-1
D: .
size: .
V: TRBV5-8
DNA: TGTGCCAGCAGCCCCCCGGTGAGAGTGGTCACTGAAGCTTTCTTT
CDR3: CASSPPVRVVTEAFF

J: TRBJ1-2
D: TRBD1
size: .
V: TRBV19
DNA: TGTGCCACAACCGGGACAGGGAGTATGTATGGCTACACCTTC
CDR3: CATTGTGSMYGYTF

J: TRBJ1-5
D: .
size: .
V: TRBV7-6
DNA: TGTGCCAGCAGCTTAGGGGCAGGGGCCCAGCCCCAGCATTTT
CDR3: CASSLGAGAQPQHF

J: TRBJ1-4
D: .
size: .
V: TRBV4-2
DNA: TGTGCCAGCAGCCAAGCTGGGGGGGAAAAACTGTTTTTT
CDR3: CASSQAGGEKLFF

J: TRBJ2-5
D: .
size: .
V: TRBV7-3
DNA: TGTGCCAGCAGCTCACAGGGTGGGCAGACCCAGTACTTC
CDR3: CASSSQGGQTQYF

J: TRBJ1-6
D: .
size: once
V: TRBV4-3
DNA: TGCGCCAGCAGCCAAGAACCCAGGGGTAATTCACCCCTCCACTTT
CDR3: CASSQEPRGNSPLHF

J: TRBJ1-6
D: .
size: .
V: TRBV18
DNA: TGTGCCAGCTCACCACGGGCAGATCTGGACCTCCACTTT
CDR3: CASSPRADLDLHF

J: TRBJ2-7
D: TRBD2
size: .
V: TRBV16
DNA: TGTGCCAGCAGCCAGGGCCTAGCGGGGGTGTCCTACGAGCAGTACTTC
CDR3: CASSQGLAGVSYEQYF

J: TRBJ1-2
D: .
size: .
V: TRBV11-2
DNA: TGTGCCAGCAGCTTAGGTTCAGAGGGTAGGGGCTACACCTTC
CDR3: CASSLGSEGRGYTF

J: TRBJ2-3
D: TRBD2
size: .
V: TRBV7-2
DNA: TGTGCCAGCAGCTTGACCCCGGGACTAGCGGGACGTACGCAGTATTTT
CDR3: CASSLTPGLAGRTQYF

J: TRBJ2-1
D: .
size: .
V: TRBV7-6
DNA: TGTGCCAGTTCGACGGCGGGGAGCTCCTACAATGAGCAGTTCTTC
CDR3: CASSTAGSSYNEQFF

J: TRBJ2-3
D: TRBD1
size: few
V: TRBV18
DNA: TGTGCCAGCTCAGCGACAGGGGGAAAAGATACGCAGTATTTT
CDR3: CASSATGGKDTQYF

J: TRBJ2-6
D: .
size: .
V: TRBV7-8
DNA: TGTGCCAGTACTACAGGGATTGGGGCCAACGTCCTGACTTTC
CDR3: CASTTGIGANVLTF

J: TRBJ1-2
D: TRBD1
size: .
V: TRBV5-6
DNA: TGTGCCAGCAGCTTGCCGGGACAGGCTTATGGCTACACCTTC
CDR3: CASSLPGQAYGYTF

J: TRBJ2-1
D: TRBD1
size: .
V: TRBV9
DNA: TGTGCCAGCAGACGTGGTGCGGACAGGGCCTACAATGAGCAGTTCTTC
CDR3: CASRRGADRAYNEQFF

J: TRBJ2-2
D: TRBD1
size: .
V: TRBV27
DNA: TGTGCCAGCAGTCGACCCGAAAACAGGGGGCACCTGTTTTTT
CDR3: CASSRPENRGHLFF

J: TRBJ2-5
D: TRBD2
size: .
V: TRBV4-2
DNA: TGTGCCAGCAGCCAACCTAGCGGGGGGCAAGAGACCCAGTACTTC
CDR3: CASSQPSGGQETQYF

J: TRBJ2-3
D: TRBD2
size: .
V: TRBV6-6
DNA: TGTGCCAGCAGTTTGGCTAGCGGGGGGGCATATACGCAGTATTTT
CDR3: CASSLASGGAYTQYF

J: TRBJ1-3
D: .
size: .
V: TRBV5-5
DNA: TGTGCCAGCAGCTTGGACCTGGGAGGTGGAAACACCATATATTTT
CDR3: CASSLDLGGGNTIYF

J: TRBJ1-6
D: .
size: once
V: TRBV6-6
DNA: TGTGCCAGCAGCCCCGGACCGTCGGGGTCCCTCCACTTT
CDR3: CASSPGPSGSLHF

J: TRBJ2-3
D: TRBD1
size: .
V: TRBV19
DNA: TGTGCCAGTAATGGACAGGGGGACACAGATACGCAGTATTTT
CDR3: CASNGQGDTDTQYF

J: TRBJ2-3
D: TRBD2
size: .
V: TRBV3-1/TRBV3-2
DNA: TGTGCCAGCAGCCAAGACAAGAGACTAGCGGGGTCAGATACGCAGTATTTT
CDR3: CASSQDKRLAGSDTQYF

J: TRBJ2-7
D: TRBD1
size: .
V: TRBV6-5
DNA: TGTGCCAGCAGTCGGGACAGGGGGTTTGACGAGCAGTACTTC
CDR3: CASSRDRGFDEQYF

J: TRBJ1-6
D: TRBD1
size: few
V: TRBV2
DNA: TGTGCCAGCAGGATAGGGACAGTTGCTAATTCACCCCTCCACTTT
CDR3: CASRIGTVANSPLHF

J: TRBJ2-7
D: TRBD2
size: .
V: TRBV10-3
DNA: TGTGCCACCACGGGAGGGCAGCAGAGCTCCTACGAGCAGTACTTC
CDR3: CATTGGQQSSYEQYF

J: TRBJ1-3
D: .
size: once
V: TRBV5-1
DNA: TGCGCCAGCAGCTTGGACAGCCGTCCCTCTGGAAACACCATATATTTT
CDR3: CASSLDSRPSGNTIYF

J: TRBJ1-1
D: TRBD1
size: .
V: TRBV2
DNA: TGTGCCAGCAGTGAGTACGCGTGGGGACAGTCCCTCATGAACACTGAAGCTTTCTTT
CDR3: CASSEYAWGQSLMNTEAFF

J: TRBJ2-3
D: .
size: .
V: TRBV3-1/TRBV3-2
DNA: TGTGCCAGCAGCCCCCGGGGAGTTTCCTCTAGCACAGATACGCAGTATTTT
CDR3: CASSPRGVSSSTDTQYF

J: TRBJ2-5
D: .
size: .
V: TRBV7-2
DNA: TGTGCCAGCAGCCCTCCCCGGGGTTTAAGCGTGGAAGAGACCCAGTACTTC
CDR3: CASSPPRGLSVEETQYF

J: TRBJ2-3
D: TRBD2
size: .
V: TRBV6-2/TRBV6-3
DNA: TGTGCCAGCAGTTACTTCGGACGGGGGGCAGATACGCAGTATTTT
CDR3: CASSYFGRGADTQYF

J: TRBJ2-2
D: TRBD2
size: once
V: TRBV6-6
DNA: TGTGCCAGCAGTCTAGCGGAAGCGAACACCGGGGAGCTGTTTTTT
CDR3: CASSLAEANTGELFF

J: TRBJ2-2
D: .
size: .
V: TRBV11-3
DNA: TGTGCCAGCAGCTCCACGGGTTCGGCCGGGGAGCTGTTTTTT
CDR3: CASSSTGSAGELFF

J: TRBJ2-5
D: TRBD2
size: .
V: TRBV5-4
DNA: TGTGCCAGCAGCTTGTGGGTGAACGGGGGGGCCCGAGAGACCCAGTACTTC
CDR3: CASSLWVNGGARETQYF

J: TRBJ2-3
D: TRBD2
size: .
V: TRBV7-9
DNA: TGTGCCAGCAGCTTAGGACTAGCGGGGGATACGCAGTATTTT
CDR3: CASSLGLAGDTQYF

J: TRBJ1-6
D: .
size: .
V: TRBV27
DNA: TGTGCCAGCAGTCAGGTCTATAATTCACCCCTCCACTTT
CDR3: CASSQVYNSPLHF

J: TRBJ2-5
D: TRBD1
size: .
V: TRBV5-6
DNA: TGTGCCAGCAGCCACGACAGGGGTGAGACCCAGTACTTC
CDR3: CASSHDRGETQYF

J: TRBJ1-6
D: TRBD1
size: .
V: TRBV27
DNA: TGTGCCAGCAGTTTATCGGGACAGCATAAGTCACCCCTCCACTTT
CDR3: CASSLSGQHKSPLHF

J: TRBJ1-2
D: .
size: few
V: TRBV6-1
DNA: TGTGCCAGCAGTGAAAGTCGAGAGAGAGGCTACACCTTC
CDR3: CASSESRERGYTF

J: TRBJ2-1
D: TRBD1
size: .
V: TRBV12-3/TRBV12-4
DNA: TGTGCCAGCCCTCGGACAGGGGCAACCGAGCAGTTCTTC
CDR3: CASPRTGATEQFF

J: TRBJ2-5
D: TRBD2
size: .
V: TRBV11-2
DNA: TGTGCCAGCAGCTTAGGGACTAGCGGGCGGGCCGGGGAGACCCAGTACTTC
CDR3: CASSLGTSGRAGETQYF

J: TRBJ1-2
D: TRBD1
size: .
V: TRBV6-5
DNA: TGTGCCAGCAGTTACGGACAGGGGCATGGCTACACCTTC
CDR3: CASSYGQGHGYTF

J: TRBJ1-1
D: .
size: .
V: TRBV6-5
DNA: TGTGCCAGCAGTTACGGGGGGGTCACTGAAGCTTTCTTT
CDR3: CASSYGGVTEAFF

J: TRBJ2-1
D: TRBD2
size: .
V: TRBV3-1/TRBV3-2
DNA: TGTGCCAGCAGCCCCCGCCGGACTAGCGGGGGGGGCTACAATGAGCAGTTCTTC
CDR3: CASSPRRTSGGGYNEQFF